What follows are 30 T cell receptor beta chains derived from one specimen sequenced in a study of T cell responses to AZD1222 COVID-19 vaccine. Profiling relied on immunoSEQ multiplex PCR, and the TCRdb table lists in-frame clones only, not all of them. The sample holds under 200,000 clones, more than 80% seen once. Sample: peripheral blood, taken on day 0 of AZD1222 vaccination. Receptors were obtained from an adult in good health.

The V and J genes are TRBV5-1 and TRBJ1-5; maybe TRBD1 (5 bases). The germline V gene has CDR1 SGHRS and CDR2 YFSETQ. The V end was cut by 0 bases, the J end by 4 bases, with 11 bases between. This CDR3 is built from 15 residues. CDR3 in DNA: TGCGCCAGCAGCTTGGTTTCAGGGACTAATCAGCCCCAGCATTTT. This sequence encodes CASSLVSGTNQPQHF.

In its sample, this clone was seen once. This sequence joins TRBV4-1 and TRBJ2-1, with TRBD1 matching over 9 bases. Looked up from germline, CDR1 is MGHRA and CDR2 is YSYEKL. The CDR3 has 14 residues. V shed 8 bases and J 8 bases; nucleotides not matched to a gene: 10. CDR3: CASWAMTGGDEQFF. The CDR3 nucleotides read TGCGCCAGCTGGGCTATGACAGGGGGTGATGAGCAGTTCTTC.

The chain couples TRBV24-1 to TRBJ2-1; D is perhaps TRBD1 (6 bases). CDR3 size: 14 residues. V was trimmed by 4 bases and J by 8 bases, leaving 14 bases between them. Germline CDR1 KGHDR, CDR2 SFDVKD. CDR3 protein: CATSEGTSIHEQFF. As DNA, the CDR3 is TGTGCCACCAGTGAAGGGACAAGTATCCATGAGCAGTTCTTC.

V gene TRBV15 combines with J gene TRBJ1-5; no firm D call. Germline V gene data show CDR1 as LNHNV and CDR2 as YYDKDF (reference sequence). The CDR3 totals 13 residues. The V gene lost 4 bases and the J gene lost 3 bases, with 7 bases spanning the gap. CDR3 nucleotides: TGTGCCACCAGCATTCTACCCAATCAGCCCCAGCATTTT. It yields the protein CATSILPNQPQHF.

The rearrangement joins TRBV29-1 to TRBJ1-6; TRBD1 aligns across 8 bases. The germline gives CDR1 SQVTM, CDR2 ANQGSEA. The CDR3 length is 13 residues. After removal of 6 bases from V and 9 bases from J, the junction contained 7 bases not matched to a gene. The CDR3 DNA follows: TGCAGCGTGGAGACAGGGGAGGGTTCACCCCTCCACTTT. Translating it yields CSVETGEGSPLHF.

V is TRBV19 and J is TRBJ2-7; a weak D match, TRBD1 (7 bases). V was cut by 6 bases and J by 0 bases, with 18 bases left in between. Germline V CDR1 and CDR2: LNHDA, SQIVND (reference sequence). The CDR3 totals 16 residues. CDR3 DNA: TGTGCCAGTAGCTACCCCAGGGGGGCCAGCTCCTACGAGCAGTACTTC. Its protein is CASSYPRGASSYEQYF.

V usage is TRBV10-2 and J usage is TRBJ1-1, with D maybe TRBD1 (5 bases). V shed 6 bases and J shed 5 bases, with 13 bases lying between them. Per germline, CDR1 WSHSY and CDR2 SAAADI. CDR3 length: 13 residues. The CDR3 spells CASRAGTRTEAFF. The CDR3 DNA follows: TGCGCCAGCAGGGCAGGGACGAGGACTGAAGCTTTCTTT.

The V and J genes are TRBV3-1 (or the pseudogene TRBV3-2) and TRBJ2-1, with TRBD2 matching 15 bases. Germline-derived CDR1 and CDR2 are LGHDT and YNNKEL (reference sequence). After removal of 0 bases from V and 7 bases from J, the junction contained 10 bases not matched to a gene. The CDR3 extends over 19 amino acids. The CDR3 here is CASSQDLRTSGRAGNEQFF. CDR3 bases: TGTGCCAGCAGCCAAGATTTAAGGACTAGCGGGAGGGCCGGGAATGAGCAGTTCTTC.

CDR3 sequence: CATSDFVRNQPQHF. The CDR3 coding sequence is TGTGCCACCAGTGATTTTGTAAGGAATCAGCCCCAGCATTTT. This chain links TRBV24-1 with TRBJ1-5; unclear D gene. V was cut by 1 base and J by 4 bases, with 7 bases left in between. The CDR3 runs to 14 residues. The germline gives CDR1 KGHDR, CDR2 SFDVKD.

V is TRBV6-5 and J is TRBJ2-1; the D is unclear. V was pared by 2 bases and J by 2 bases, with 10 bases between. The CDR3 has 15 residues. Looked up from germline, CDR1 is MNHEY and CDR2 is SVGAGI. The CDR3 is CASSYDSGTYNEQFF. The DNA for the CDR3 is TGTGCCAGCAGTTACGACTCTGGGACCTACAATGAGCAGTTCTTC.

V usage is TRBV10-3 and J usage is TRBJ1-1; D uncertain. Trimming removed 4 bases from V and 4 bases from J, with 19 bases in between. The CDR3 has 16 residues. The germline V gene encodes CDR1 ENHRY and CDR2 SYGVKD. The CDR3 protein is CAISGIYLGSSTEAFF. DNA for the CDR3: TGTGCCATCAGTGGAATATATCTCGGGAGCTCCACTGAAGCTTTCTTT.

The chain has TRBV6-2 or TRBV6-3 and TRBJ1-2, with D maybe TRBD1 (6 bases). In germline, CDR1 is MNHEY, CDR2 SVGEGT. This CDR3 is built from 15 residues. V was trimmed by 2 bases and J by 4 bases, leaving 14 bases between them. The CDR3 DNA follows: TGTGCCAGCAGTTACCTACTTAAGGGGGTCTATGGCTACACCTTC. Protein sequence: CASSYLLKGVYGYTF.

CDR3 loop: CASSRGEANQNSPLHF. Written as DNA, the CDR3 is TGCGCCAGCAGCCGAGGGGAGGCCAACCAGAATTCACCCCTCCACTTT. The V gene is TRBV5-1, the J gene TRBJ1-6; tentative D call: TRBD1 (5 bases). Deletions cut 4 bases from V and 7 bases from J, with 18 bases between. The CDR3 consists of 16 residues. Per germline, CDR1 SGHRS and CDR2 YFSETQ. The full variable domain, with the rest looked up from reference TRBV5-1 and TRBJ1-6, is KAGVTQTPRYLIKTRGQQVTLSCSPISGHRSVSWYQQTPGQGLQFLFEYFSETQRNKGNFPGRFSGRQFSNSRSEMNVSTLELGDSALYLCASSRGEANQNSPLHFGNGTRLTVT.

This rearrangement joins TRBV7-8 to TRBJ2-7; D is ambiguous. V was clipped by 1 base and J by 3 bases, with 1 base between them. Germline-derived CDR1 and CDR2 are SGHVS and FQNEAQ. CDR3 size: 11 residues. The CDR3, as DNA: TGTGCCAGCAGCTTAGTCTACGAGCAGTACTTC. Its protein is CASSLVYEQYF.

CDR3 in amino acids: CASSFRQGGYTF. The CDR3 DNA reads as TGTGCCAGCAGCTTTCGTCAGGGAGGCTACACCTTC. This sequence joins TRBV5-6 and TRBJ1-2; perhaps TRBD1 as D (5 bases). The V end was cut by 2 bases, the J end by 8 bases, with 10 bases between. The CDR3 consists of 12 residues. The germline gives CDR1 SGHDT, CDR2 YYEEEE.

The CDR3 nucleotides read TGTGCCAGCAGCTTAGAACAGGAGGACTATGGCTACACCTTC. This translates into CASSLEQEDYGYTF. The chain is built from TRBV11-3 and TRBJ1-2; perhaps TRBD1 as D (5 bases). This CDR3 region has 14 residues. CDR1 and CDR2 from the germline V gene are SGHNT and YENEEA. Trimming took off 0 bases at V and 3 bases at J, with 8 bases between the two ends.

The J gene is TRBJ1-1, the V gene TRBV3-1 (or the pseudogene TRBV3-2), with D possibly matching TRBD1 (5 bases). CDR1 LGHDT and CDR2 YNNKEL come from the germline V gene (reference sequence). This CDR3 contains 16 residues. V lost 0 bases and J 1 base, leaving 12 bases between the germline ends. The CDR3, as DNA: TGTGCCAGCAGCCAAGATGCGGGGGGGTGGAACACTGAAGCTTTCTTT. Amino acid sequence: CASSQDAGGWNTEAFF.

The CDR3 reads CASSPGGGGSGGNEQFF. The CDR3 bases are TGTGCCAGCAGCCCCGGGGGCGGTGGTAGCGGAGGCAATGAGCAGTTCTTC. The chain joins TRBV3-1 (or the pseudogene TRBV3-2) to TRBJ2-1; D is tentatively TRBD1 or TRBD2 (6 bases each). Germline V gene sequence: CDR1 LGHDT, CDR2 YNNKEL (reference sequence). The CDR3 has 17 amino acids. The V end lost 4 bases, the J end lost 6 bases, and 22 bases lay between the germline ends.

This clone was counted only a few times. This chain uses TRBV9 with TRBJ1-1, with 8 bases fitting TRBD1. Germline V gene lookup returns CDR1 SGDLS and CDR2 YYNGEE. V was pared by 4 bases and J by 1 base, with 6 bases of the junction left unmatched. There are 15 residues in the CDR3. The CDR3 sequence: CASSPRTGPNTEAFF. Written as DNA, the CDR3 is TGTGCCAGCAGCCCCAGGACAGGGCCGAACACTGAAGCTTTCTTT. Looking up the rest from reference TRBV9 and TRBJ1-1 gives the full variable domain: DSGVTQTPKHLITATGQRVTLRCSPRSGDLSVYWYQQSLDQGLQFLIQYYNGEERAKGNILERFSAQQFPDLHSELNLSSLELGDSALYFCASSPRTGPNTEAFFGQGTRLTVV.

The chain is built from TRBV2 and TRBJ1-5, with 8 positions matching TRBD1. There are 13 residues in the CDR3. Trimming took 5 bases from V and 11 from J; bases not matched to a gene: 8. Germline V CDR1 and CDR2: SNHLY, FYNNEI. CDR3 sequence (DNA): TGTGCCAGCAGTCCGGACAGGGTACATTCCCAGCATTTT. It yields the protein CASSPDRVHSQHF.

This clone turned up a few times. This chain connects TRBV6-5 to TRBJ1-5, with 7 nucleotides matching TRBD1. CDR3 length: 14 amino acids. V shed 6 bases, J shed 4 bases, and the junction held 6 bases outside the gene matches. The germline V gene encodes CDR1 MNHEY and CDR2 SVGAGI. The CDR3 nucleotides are TGTGCCAGCAGCCGAGGGACAGCAAATCAGCCCCAGCATTTT. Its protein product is CASSRGTANQPQHF.

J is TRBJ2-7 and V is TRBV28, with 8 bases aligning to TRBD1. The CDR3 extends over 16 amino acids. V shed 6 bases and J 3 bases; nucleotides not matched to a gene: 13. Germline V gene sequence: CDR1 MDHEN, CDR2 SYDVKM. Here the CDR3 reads CASRKPLGTGIYEQYF. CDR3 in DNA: TGTGCCAGCAGAAAACCGCTCGGGACAGGCATCTACGAGCAGTACTTC.

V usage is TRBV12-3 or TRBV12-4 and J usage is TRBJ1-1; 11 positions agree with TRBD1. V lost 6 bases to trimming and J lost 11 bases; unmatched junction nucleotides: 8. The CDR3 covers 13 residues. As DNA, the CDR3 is TGTGCCAGCAGCCGAGGACAGGGGGCGAGGGCTTTCTTT. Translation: CASSRGQGARAFF.

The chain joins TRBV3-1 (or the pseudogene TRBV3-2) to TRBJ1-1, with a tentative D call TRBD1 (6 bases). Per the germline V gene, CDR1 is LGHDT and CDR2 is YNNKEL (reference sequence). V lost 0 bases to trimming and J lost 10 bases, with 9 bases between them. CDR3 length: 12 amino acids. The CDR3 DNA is TGTGCCAGCAGCCAAGAAAGAGGGGGAGCTTTCTTT. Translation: CASSQERGGAFF.

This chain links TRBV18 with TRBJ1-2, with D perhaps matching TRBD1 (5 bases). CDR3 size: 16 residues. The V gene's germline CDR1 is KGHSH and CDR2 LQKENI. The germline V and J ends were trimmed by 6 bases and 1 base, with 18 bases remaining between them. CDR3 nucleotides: TGTGCCAGCTCGCGTTGGAGACAGAGCCATAACTATGGCTACACCTTC. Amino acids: CASSRWRQSHNYGYTF.

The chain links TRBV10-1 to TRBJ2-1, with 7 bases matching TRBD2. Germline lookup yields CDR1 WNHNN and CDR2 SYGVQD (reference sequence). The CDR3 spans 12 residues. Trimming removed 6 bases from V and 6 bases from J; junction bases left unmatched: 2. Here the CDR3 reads CASSRTSNEQFF. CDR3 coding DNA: TGCGCCAGCAGCCGGACTAGCAATGAGCAGTTCTTC.

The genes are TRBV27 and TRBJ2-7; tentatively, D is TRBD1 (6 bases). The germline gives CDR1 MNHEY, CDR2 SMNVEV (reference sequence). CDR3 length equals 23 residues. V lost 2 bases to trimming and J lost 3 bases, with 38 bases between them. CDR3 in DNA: TGTGCCAGCAGTTTAAAAAGGCTTCTAAAGTCGGACCCCCAGGGGCGCGAGTTCTACGAGCAGTACTTC. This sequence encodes CASSLKRLLKSDPQGREFYEQYF.

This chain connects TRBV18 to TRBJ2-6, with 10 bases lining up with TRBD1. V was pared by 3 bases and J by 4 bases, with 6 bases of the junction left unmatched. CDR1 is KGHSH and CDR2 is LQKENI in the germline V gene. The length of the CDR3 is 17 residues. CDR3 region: CASSPRTGGAGANVLTF. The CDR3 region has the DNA TGTGCCAGCTCACCTCGGACAGGGGGAGCCGGGGCCAACGTCCTGACTTTC.

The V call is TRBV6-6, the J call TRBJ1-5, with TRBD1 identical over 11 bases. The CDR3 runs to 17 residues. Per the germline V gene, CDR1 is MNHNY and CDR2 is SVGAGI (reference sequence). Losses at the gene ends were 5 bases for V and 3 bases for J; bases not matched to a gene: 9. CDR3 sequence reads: CASSPRTGGDYNQPQHF. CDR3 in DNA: TGTGCCAGCAGTCCCCGGACAGGGGGCGATTACAATCAGCCCCAGCATTTT.

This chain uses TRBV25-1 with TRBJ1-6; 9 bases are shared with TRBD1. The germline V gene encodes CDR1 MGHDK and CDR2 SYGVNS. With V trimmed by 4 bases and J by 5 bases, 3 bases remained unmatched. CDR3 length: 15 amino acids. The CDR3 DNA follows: TGTGCCAGCAGTGTCTGGACAGGGGATAATTCACCCCTCCACTTT. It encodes CASSVWTGDNSPLHF. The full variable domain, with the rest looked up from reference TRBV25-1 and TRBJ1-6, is EADIYQTPRYLVIGTGKKITLECSQTMGHDKMYWYQQDPGMELHLIHYSYGVNSTEKGDLSSESTVSRIRTEHFPLTLESARPSHTSQYLCASSVWTGDNSPLHFGNGTRLTVT.